Included here is one T cell receptor beta chain sequence, with context. This sample stems from a study of OX40 agonist ivuxolimab in advanced cancers. Generated by immunoSEQ multiplex PCR, the TCRdb table keeps only in-frame clones and is missing some. The data show 46,000 or so clones, with more than 70% seen just once and 12% held by the top ten. This CDR3 is 12 amino acids long. Trimming removed 2 bases from V and 7 bases from J, with 6 bases in between. The germline V gene has CDR1 LNHDA and CDR2 SQIVND (reference sequence). The chain uses TRBV19 and TRBJ1-5; no reliable D call. This receptor was identified in an adult with an advanced solid tumor such as melanoma, head and neck, liver or kidney cancer. The sample consisted of CD4+ or CD8+ T cells sorted from blood, taken in a trial of the OX40 agonist ivuxolimab. The chain's CDR3 is CASSIRGQPQHF. DNA of the CDR3: TGTGCCAGTAGTATACGGGGACAGCCCCAGCATTTT.